The present T cell receptor (beta chain) was sequenced within a study of cytotoxic CD8 clonotypes in ibrutinib-treated CLL. Method: immunoSEQ multiplex PCR; TCRdb's copy keeps in-frame clones and lacks some. The sample lists about 150,000 clones, about 80% occurring once. This clone was counted only a few times. Its antigen is not known. Other DNA sequences from this sample encode an identical CDR3 as well. General study results and limits: There were few public clonotypes, and on treatment they contracted or stayed stable. Whereas clonality rose at ibrutinib response, it declined toward baseline at progression.

The sample consisted of PBMCs, taken after 24 months of ibrutinib treatment. The receptor's source is a human donor with chronic lymphocytic leukemia.

In nucleotides, the CDR3 is TGTGCCAGCTCACCATCGAGGGACACTGAAGCTTTCTTT. It is translated as CASSPSRDTEAFF. The chain is built from TRBV18 and TRBJ1-1; D gene unclear. CDR3 length equals 13 residues. The V end was cut by 2 bases, the J end by 3 bases, with 7 bases between. Germline V CDR1 and CDR2: KGHSH, LQKENI.